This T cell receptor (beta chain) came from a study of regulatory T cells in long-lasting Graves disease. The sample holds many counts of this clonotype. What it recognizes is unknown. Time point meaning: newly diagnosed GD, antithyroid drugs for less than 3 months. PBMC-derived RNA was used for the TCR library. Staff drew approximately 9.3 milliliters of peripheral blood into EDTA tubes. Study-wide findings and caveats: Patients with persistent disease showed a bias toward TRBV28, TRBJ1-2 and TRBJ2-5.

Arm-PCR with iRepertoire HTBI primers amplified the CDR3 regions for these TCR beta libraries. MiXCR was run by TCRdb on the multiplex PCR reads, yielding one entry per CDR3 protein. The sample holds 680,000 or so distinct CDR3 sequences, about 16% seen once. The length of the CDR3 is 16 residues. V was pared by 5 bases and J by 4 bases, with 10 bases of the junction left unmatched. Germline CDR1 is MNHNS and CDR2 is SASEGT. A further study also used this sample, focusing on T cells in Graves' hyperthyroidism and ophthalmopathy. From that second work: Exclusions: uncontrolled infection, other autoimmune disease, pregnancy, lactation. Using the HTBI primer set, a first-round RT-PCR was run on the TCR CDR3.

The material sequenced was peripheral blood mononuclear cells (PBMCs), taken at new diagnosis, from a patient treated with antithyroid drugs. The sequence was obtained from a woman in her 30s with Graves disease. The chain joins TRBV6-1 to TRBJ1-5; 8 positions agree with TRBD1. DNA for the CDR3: TGTGCCAGCAGTAACCGACCGGGGACAGGTAATCAGCCCCAGCATTTT. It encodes CASSNRPGTGNQPQHF.